These 21 T cell receptor beta chains were sequenced from one sample in a study of cytomegalovirus exposure and HLA in healthy donors. The data were produced by immunoSEQ multiplex PCR, yet TCRdb's version contains in-frame clones alone and is incomplete. The sample records fewer than 90,000 clones, 90% to 96% being singletons. Sequencing was performed on PBMCs. The receptor set was obtained from a man younger than 35 in good health and CMV-seropositive.

The chain recombines TRBV30 with TRBJ2-3, with TRBD1 matching 10 bases. V lost 8 bases, J lost 6 bases, and 5 bases stayed unmatched. CDR1 is GTSNPN and CDR2 is SVGIG in the germline V gene (reference sequence). This CDR3 has 12 amino acids. CDR3 nucleotide sequence: TGTGCCCTCAGACAGGGGGCTGATACGCAGTATTTT. Protein: CALRQGADTQYF. Drawing the rest from reference TRBV30 and TRBJ2-3, the complete variable domain is SQTIHQWPATLVQPVGSPLSLECTVEGTSNPNLYWYRQAAGRGLQLLFYSVGIGQISSEVPQNLSASRPQDRQFILSSKKLLLSDSGFYLCALRQGADTQYFGPGTRLTVL.

The chain recombines TRBV6-5 with TRBJ2-2, with D unclear. Germline lookup yields CDR1 MNHEY and CDR2 SVGAGI. V shed 7 bases and J shed 4 bases, with 7 bases lying between them. This CDR3 comprises 12 residues. CDR3 DNA sequence: TGTGCCAGCACCCGCGGCACCGGGGAGCTGTTTTTT. This sequence encodes CASTRGTGELFF.

The rearrangement links TRBV5-1 to TRBJ2-2; D perhaps matches TRBD1 (8 bases). This CDR3 has 16 amino acids. Between the trimmed V and J ends, which lost 5 bases and 4 bases, there was a span of 18 bases. Germline lookup yields CDR1 SGHRS and CDR2 YFSETQ. For the CDR3, the DNA is TGCGCCAGCAGGCACGCAGGGGGCGGGAGCACCGGGGAGCTGTTTTTT. Translation: CASRHAGGGSTGELFF.

The rearrangement links TRBV19 to TRBJ1-1, with 7 bases aligning to TRBD1. The CDR3 has 14 residues. Germline V CDR1 and CDR2: LNHDA, SQIVND (reference sequence). Unmatched junction bases numbered 6, after V lost 3 bases and J lost 5 bases. The CDR3 spells CASSIMAGGTEAFF. CDR3 sequence (DNA): TGTGCCAGTAGTATTATGGCAGGGGGGACTGAAGCTTTCTTT. The whole variable domain, remainder taken from reference TRBV19 and TRBJ1-1, is DGGITQSPKYLFRKEGQNVTLSCEQNLNHDAMYWYRQDPGQGLRLIYYSQIVNDFQKGDIAEGYSVSREKKESFPLTVTSAQKNPTAFYLCASSIMAGGTEAFFGQGTRLTVV.

The chain carries TRBV21-1 and TRBJ2-1; TRBD2 is the table's D call and was not checked against the DNA. TRBV21-1 is designated a pseudogene. CDR3 length: 15 amino acids. CDR3 in amino acids: CASSKGAAGVGEQFF. The DNA for the CDR3 is TGTGCCAGCAGCAAAGGAGCAGCGGGAGTAGGGGAGCAGTTCTTC.

This chain joins TRBV19 and TRBJ2-5; TRBD2 might be the D (6 bases). V was pared by 2 bases and J by 5 bases, with 12 bases between. The CDR3 has 14 residues. Germline-derived CDR1 and CDR2 are LNHDA and SQIVND (reference sequence). CDR3 nucleotides: TGTGCCAGTAGTATATCGGGAGTGCGCGAGACCCAGTACTTC. Translation: CASSISGVRETQYF.

The rearrangement joins TRBV27 to TRBJ2-1; D perhaps matches TRBD1 (5 bases). V gave up 7 bases and J gave up 3 bases, with 10 bases separating them. Germline assignment: CDR1 MNHEY and CDR2 SMNVEV (reference sequence). This CDR3 comprises 13 residues. The CDR3 loop reads CASTRQYYNEQFF. CDR3 DNA: TGTGCCAGCACTCGACAGTACTACAATGAGCAGTTCTTC.

The J gene is TRBJ2-7, the V gene TRBV7-8; D not resolved. This CDR3 contains 14 residues. The germline V gene encodes CDR1 SGHVS and CDR2 FQNEAQ. Trimming removed 4 bases at V and 2 bases at J, with 12 bases between. The CDR3: CASSSRLATYEQYF. CDR3 DNA sequence: TGTGCCAGCAGCTCCCGACTCGCCACCTACGAGCAGTACTTC.

The chain joins TRBV2 to TRBJ2-5; the D gene is possibly TRBD1 (7 bases). Trimming pared 5 bases from V and 2 bases from J, leaving 18 bases between. CDR1 SNHLY and CDR2 FYNNEI come from the germline V gene. CDR3 size: 16 residues. In DNA form, the CDR3 reads TGTGCCAGCAGTATCCCCGGAGGGGACAGACAAGAGACCCAGTACTTC. This translates into CASSIPGGDRQETQYF. The variable domain in full, with the rest retrieved from reference TRBV2 and TRBJ2-5, is EPEVTQTPSHQVTQMGQEVILRCVPISNHLYFYWYRQILGQKVEFLVSFYNNEISEKSEIFDDQFSVERPDGSNFTLKIRSTKLEDSAMYFCASSIPGGDRQETQYFGPGTRLLVL.

The rearrangement joins TRBV11-2 to TRBJ2-7, with a weak D call TRBD1 (5 bases). The CDR3 consists of 13 residues. The V end was cut by 0 bases, the J end by 9 bases, with 12 bases between. Germline loops: CDR1 SGHAT, CDR2 FQNNGV. The CDR3 DNA follows: TGTGCCAGCAGCTTAGAAGGGGCGTCCCGGCAGTACTTC. This sequence encodes CASSLEGASRQYF.

The CDR3 DNA reads as TGTGCCAGCAGCTTAATGTCGGTGAACACTGAAGCTTTCTTT. Encoded protein: CASSLMSVNTEAFF. V gene TRBV7-2 combines with J gene TRBJ1-1; no firm D call. The CDR3 is made up of 14 amino acids. From germline, CDR1 is SGHTA and CDR2 FQGNSA. The V gene lost 2 bases and the J gene lost 0 bases, with 7 bases spanning the gap.

The chain has TRBV6-5 and TRBJ2-7; TRBD2 matches at 11 bases. This CDR3 spans 16 amino acids. J lost 2 bases, V lost 2 bases, and 5 bases had no gene match. Germline values: CDR1 MNHEY, CDR2 SVGAGI. CDR3 in amino acids: CASSYRTSGPPYEQYF. The CDR3 region has the DNA TGTGCCAGCAGTTACCGGACTAGCGGGCCGCCCTACGAGCAGTACTTC.

This chain uses TRBV7-8 with TRBJ2-5; 10 bases line up with TRBD2. CDR1 is SGHVS and CDR2 is FQNEAQ in the germline V gene. This CDR3 is 17 amino acids long. The ends lost 4 bases at V and 5 bases at J; junction bases unmatched: 13. The CDR3 DNA follows: TGTGCCAGCAGCTCCCCGGTTCTAGCGGGAGTTGGGGAGACCCAGTACTTC. Amino acids: CASSSPVLAGVGETQYF.

V is TRBV10-3 and J is TRBJ2-3; 8 bases are shared with TRBD2. The CDR3 is made up of 14 amino acids. From germline, CDR1 is ENHRY and CDR2 SYGVKD. V trimming: 5 bases; J trimming: 0 bases; junction bases outside the gene matches: 1. CDR3 amino acids: CAISPSGSTDTQYF. CDR3 coding DNA: TGTGCCATCAGTCCTAGCGGGAGCACAGATACGCAGTATTTT.

This clone was observed a single time. The rearrangement links TRBV18 to TRBJ2-7, with 9 bases fitting TRBD1. The CDR3 is 13 amino acids. The V and J ends lost 6 bases and 4 bases, in that order; junction bases with no gene match: 4. Germline values: CDR1 KGHSH, CDR2 LQKENI. In DNA form, the CDR3 reads TGTGCCAGCTCCCGGGACAGGGCTTACGAGCAGTACTTC. Its protein is CASSRDRAYEQYF.

V usage is TRBV11-2 and J usage is TRBJ2-5; 10 bases are a match to TRBD2. J gave up 2 bases and V 8 bases, and 5 bases lay outside the gene matches. The CDR3 totals 14 residues. CDR1 and CDR2 from the germline V gene are SGHAT and FQNNGV. The CDR3 loop reads CASGILAGQETQYF. CDR3 bases: TGTGCCAGCGGGATACTAGCGGGGCAAGAGACCCAGTACTTC.

This chain joins TRBV11-2 and TRBJ1-1; 9 bases are a match to TRBD1. The CDR3 is made up of 13 amino acids. CDR1 and CDR2 (germline): SGHAT, FQNNGV. The junction had 4 bases not matched to a gene; V was cut back by 1 base and J by 10 bases. The CDR3 region is CASSLGGQGGAFF. The CDR3 DNA follows: TGTGCCAGCAGCTTAGGGGGACAGGGAGGAGCTTTCTTT.

In its sample, this clone was seen once. This rearrangement joins TRBV5-8 to TRBJ2-7; tentatively, D is TRBD1 (7 bases). The V gene lost 0 bases and the J gene lost 5 bases, with 18 bases spanning the gap. In germline, CDR1 is SGHTS, CDR2 YDEGEE. The CDR3 length is 16 residues. The CDR3 here is CASSLARTGGGNEQYF. CDR3 DNA sequence: TGTGCCAGCAGCTTGGCCAGGACAGGTGGCGGGAACGAGCAGTACTTC.

The J gene is TRBJ2-3, the V gene TRBV10-2; 7 bases agree with TRBD2. From germline, CDR1 is WSHSY and CDR2 SAAADI. The CDR3 spans 15 residues. The ends lost 6 bases at V and 1 base at J; junction bases unmatched: 7. CDR3: CASSAREAGTDTQYF. The CDR3, as DNA: TGCGCCAGCAGCGCACGGGAGGCGGGCACAGATACGCAGTATTTT.

V usage is TRBV28 and J usage is TRBJ2-2; 13 bases agree with TRBD2. There are 19 residues in the CDR3. Per the germline V gene, CDR1 is MDHEN and CDR2 is SYDVKM. V lost 5 bases to trimming and J lost 3 bases; unmatched junction nucleotides: 12. Here the CDR3 reads CASSLARTSGRWDTGELFF. The CDR3 DNA follows: TGTGCCAGCAGTCTAGCACGGACTAGCGGGAGATGGGACACCGGGGAGCTGTTTTTT.

V and J are TRBV7-9 and TRBJ2-3; TRBD2 matches at 8 bases. This CDR3 comprises 15 residues. CDR1 and CDR2 from the germline V gene are SEHNR and FQNEAQ (reference sequence). Trimming removed 5 bases from V and 6 bases from J; junction bases left unmatched: 10. The CDR3: CASSQFLREVDTQYF. The CDR3 DNA is TGTGCCAGCAGCCAATTTTTGCGGGAGGTGGATACGCAGTATTTT.